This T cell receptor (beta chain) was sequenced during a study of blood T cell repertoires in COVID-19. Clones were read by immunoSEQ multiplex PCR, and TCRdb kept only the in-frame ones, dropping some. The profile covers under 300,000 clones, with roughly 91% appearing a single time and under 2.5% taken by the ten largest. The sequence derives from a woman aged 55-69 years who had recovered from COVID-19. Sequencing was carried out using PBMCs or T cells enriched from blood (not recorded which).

The CDR3 here is CASQDRGLKGGYTF. The CDR3 DNA follows: TGTGCCAGCCAAGACAGGGGGTTGAAAGGGGGCTACACCTTC. The chain employs TRBV28 and TRBJ1-2, with 9 bases matching TRBD1. Germline V gene data show CDR1 as MDHEN and CDR2 as SYDVKM. This CDR3 is 14 amino acids long. Unmatched junction bases numbered 12, after V lost 8 bases and J lost 8 bases.